The clone carrying this T cell receptor beta chain came up a few times. Its antigen is not identified. This sample stems from a study of T cells after yellow fever vaccination. Broader study findings: Peak timing came faster in the weaker secondary response, day 5 versus 15. Reappearance after the booster was seen for most primary-vaccination clones, at approximately 97% CD4 and about 90% CD8. A small share of clonotypes appeared in both CD4 and CD8 compartments.

V was pared by 0 bases and J by 3 bases, with 17 bases between. The CDR3 sequence is 17 residues long. CDR1 is SGHRS, CDR2 YFSETQ, per germline. The 5'RACE template-switching step produced TCR cDNA and added a universal primer site and UMIs. TCRdb reprocessed the 5' RACE reads via MiXCR and lists one record per CDR3 protein. The data hold 400,000 to 650,000 distinct CDR3 sequences, with 20% to 25% observed a single time. The rearrangement uses TRBV5-1 and TRBJ2-3; possibly TRBD1 or TRBD2 for D (6 bases each). Specimen: PBMCs, collected 21 days after the first yellow fever vaccination. This receptor was identified in a man aged 18 to 30 who received the YFV17D yellow fever vaccine. The CDR3 DNA reads as TGCGCCAGCAGCTTGGGCCTGATGGGGGGCAGGACAGATACGCAGTATTTT. This sequence encodes CASSLGLMGGRTDTQYF.